The 18 T cell receptor beta chains presented below share a single source sample, sequenced in a study of CD8+ T cells in alopecia areata. Indicated treatment: oral pan-JAK inhibitor, 5-10 mg twice daily. Sequencing used cDNA as its template, made by extracting RNA and reverse transcribing it. The table came from immunoSEQ multiplex PCR; TCRdb's copy has only in-frame clones and leaves some out. This table has 110,000 or so clones, roughly 56% appearing once. The sequencing used CD4+ T cells sorted from blood, collected at week 24, from a patient treated with tofacitinib. These receptor sequences come from a human donor with alopecia areata.

The chain uses TRBV25-1 and TRBJ2-2; a possible D gene is TRBD1 (6 bases). V was cut by 6 bases and J by 2 bases, with 13 bases left in between. The germline CDR1 and CDR2 sequences are MGHDK and SYGVNS. The CDR3 has 15 residues. Written as DNA, the CDR3 is TGTGCCAGCAGGGGGGCGACAGGAAACACCGGGGAGCTGTTTTTT. Residues: CASRGATGNTGELFF.

This clone was observed a handful of times. The CDR3 here is CASSVGSGGTGEQFF. The CDR3 region has the DNA TGTGCCAGCAGTGTAGGTAGCGGGGGGACCGGTGAGCAGTTCTTC. V and J are TRBV2 and TRBJ2-1; 10 bases fit TRBD2. CDR3 length: 15 residues. Trimming removed 4 bases from V and 9 bases from J; junction bases left unmatched: 9. Per the germline V gene, CDR1 is SNHLY and CDR2 is FYNNEI.

This sequence joins TRBV4-3 and TRBJ1-4, with D possibly being TRBD1 (5 bases). The V gene lost 0 bases and the J gene lost 10 bases, with 12 bases spanning the gap. The CDR3 is 14 amino acids. Germline V gene data show CDR1 as LGHNA and CDR2 as YSLEER. This CDR3 reads CASSQDRQSGKLFF. CDR3 nucleotides: TGCGCCAGCAGCCAAGATAGACAGTCGGGAAAACTGTTTTTT.

This clone was detected once. This chain uses TRBV7-2 with TRBJ2-5; TRBD1 might be the D (6 bases). Germline CDR1 and CDR2: SGHTA and FQGNSA. The V and J ends lost 5 bases and 1 base respectively, with 11 bases between them. The CDR3 length is 14 residues. The CDR3 reads CASSSQGTQETQYF. The CDR3 DNA sequence: TGTGCCAGCAGCAGCCAGGGGACCCAAGAGACCCAGTACTTC. Variable domain in full (rest from reference TRBV7-2 and TRBJ2-5): GAGVSQSPSNKVTEKGKDVELRCDPISGHTALYWYRQSLGQGLEFLIYFQGNSAPDKSGLPSDRFSAERTGGSVSTLTIQRTQQEDSAVYLCASSSQGTQETQYFGPGTRLLVL.

The V gene is TRBV25-1, the J gene TRBJ2-7; no firm D call. V was shortened by 4 bases and J by 2 bases, with 6 bases between the two germline ends. Germline assignment: CDR1 MGHDK and CDR2 SYGVNS. This CDR3 is 12 amino acids long. As DNA, the CDR3 is TGTGCCAGCAGTGGCTATACCTACGAGCAGTACTTC. Protein sequence: CASSGYTYEQYF.

The CDR3: CASKGGALDGYTF. As DNA, the CDR3 is TGTGCCTCAAAAGGAGGGGCCCTCGATGGCTACACCTTC. The gene calls are TRBV10-3 and TRBJ1-2; D perhaps matches TRBD1 (5 bases). The CDR3 has 13 amino acids. V was trimmed by 11 bases and J by 6 bases, leaving 19 bases between them. Germline V gene sequence: CDR1 ENHRY, CDR2 SYGVKD.

For the CDR3, the DNA is TGTGCCTGGAGGACCGGGACAGGGGTTTCACCCCTCCACTTT. Its translation is CAWRTGTGVSPLHF. The chain employs TRBV30 and TRBJ1-6; 10 positions match TRBD1. The germline V gene has CDR1 GTSNPN and CDR2 SVGIG (reference sequence). The CDR3 covers 14 residues. V lost 3 bases to trimming and J lost 9 bases; unmatched junction nucleotides: 5.

This clone was detected only a few times. The rearrangement joins TRBV29-1 to TRBJ2-3; possibly TRBD2 for D (5 bases). The CDR3 length is 12 residues. Germline V gene lookup returns CDR1 SQVTM and CDR2 ANQGSEA. V gave up 6 bases and J gave up 2 bases, with 9 bases separating them. DNA for the CDR3: TGCAGCGTGGCGGGTTTCACAGATACGCAGTATTTT. This sequence encodes CSVAGFTDTQYF.

V gene TRBV7-2 combines with J gene TRBJ2-5; D unresolved. The CDR3 covers 14 residues. Trimming stripped 1 base from V and 2 bases from J, with 8 bases between. In germline, CDR1 is SGHTA, CDR2 FQGNSA. Here the CDR3 reads CASSLVLRQETQYF. The DNA of the CDR3 is TGTGCCAGCAGCTTAGTACTTAGGCAAGAGACCCAGTACTTC. The complete variable domain, with remaining parts taken from reference TRBV7-2 and TRBJ2-5, reads GAGVSQSPSNKVTEKGKDVELRCDPISGHTALYWYRQSLGQGLEFLIYFQGNSAPDKSGLPSDRFSAERTGGSVSTLTIQRTQQEDSAVYLCASSLVLRQETQYFGPGTRLLVL.

This clone occurred a few times. The chain recombines TRBV7-8 with TRBJ1-1; D may be TRBD1 (6 bases). The CDR3 totals 13 residues. Germline lookup yields CDR1 SGHVS and CDR2 FQNEAQ. The ends were cut back, 5 bases at V and 1 base at J, with 8 bases in the middle. Here the CDR3 reads CASSMTGNTEAFF. CDR3 nucleotides: TGTGCCAGCAGCATGACAGGGAACACTGAAGCTTTCTTT.

V gene TRBV4-2 combines with J gene TRBJ2-5; D might be TRBD2 (6 bases). The CDR3 totals 15 residues. CDR1 LGHNA and CDR2 YNFKEQ come from the germline V gene. Trimming left V 3 bases short and J 7 bases short, with 18 bases between. The CDR3 DNA follows: TGTGCCAGCAGCCAGGCTAGCGAGGGAGGCGGGACCCAGTACTTC. As protein: CASSQASEGGGTQYF.

The chain is built from TRBV2 and TRBJ2-4; the D is unclear. The CDR3 consists of 14 residues. CDR1 and CDR2 (germline): SNHLY, FYNNEI. V lost 8 bases, J lost 1 base, and 12 bases lay in between. CDR3 sequence: CASSHPGAKNIQYF. In DNA, the CDR3 is TGTGCCAGCTCCCACCCCGGGGCCAAAAACATTCAGTACTTC.

The CDR3 sequence: CASSEAETMRETQYF. In DNA, the CDR3 is TGTGCCAGCAGTGAGGCCGAGACTATGAGGGAGACCCAGTACTTC. The chain links TRBV25-1 to TRBJ2-5, with D possibly TRBD2 on 5 matching bases. In germline, CDR1 is MGHDK, CDR2 SYGVNS. Deletions cut 3 bases from V and 5 bases from J, with 16 bases between. The CDR3 sequence is 15 residues long. Together with reference TRBV25-1 and TRBJ2-5, the CDR3 gives the full variable domain: EADIYQTPRYLVIGTGKKITLECSQTMGHDKMYWYQQDPGMELHLIHYSYGVNSTEKGDLSSESTVSRIRTEHFPLTLESARPSHTSQYLCASSEAETMRETQYFGPGTRLLVL.

This clone was detected only a few times. The J gene is TRBJ2-1, the V gene TRBV11-2; TRBD2 matches 8 bases. This CDR3 has 15 amino acids. Germline CDR1 reads SGHAT; CDR2 reads FQNNGV. Trimming cost V 5 bases and J 3 bases; bases outside gene matches: 6. The CDR3 reads CASSLLADRYNEQFF. CDR3 in DNA: TGTGCCAGCAGCCTACTAGCGGATCGCTACAATGAGCAGTTCTTC. The variable domain in full, completed from reference TRBV11-2 and TRBJ2-1, reads EAGVAQSPRYKIIEKRQSVAFWCNPISGHATLYWYQQILGQGPKLLIQFQNNGVVDDSQLPKDRFSAERLKGVDSTLKIQPAKLEDSAVYLCASSLLADRYNEQFFGPGTRLTVL.

This chain connects TRBV5-4 to TRBJ2-2; the D gene is possibly TRBD2 (6 bases). The V end lost 8 bases, the J end lost 7 bases, and 18 bases lay between the germline ends. Germline lookup yields CDR1 SGHNT and CDR2 YYREEE (reference sequence). The CDR3 contains 14 residues. The CDR3, as DNA: TGTGCCAGTTCAATTATGGGGCGGGACGGGGAGCTGTTTTTT. It encodes CASSIMGRDGELFF.

The rearrangement links TRBV6-6 to TRBJ1-2; a weak D match, TRBD1 (5 bases). CDR1 and CDR2 from the germline V gene are MNHNY and SVGAGI (reference sequence). The CDR3 is made up of 14 amino acids. V was clipped by 7 bases and J by 1 base, with 13 bases between them. CDR3 loop: CASTARAGNYGYTF. CDR3 bases: TGTGCCAGCACCGCCAGGGCCGGTAACTATGGCTACACCTTC.

A few counts support this clone. The J gene is TRBJ1-1, the V gene TRBV29-1, with 8 bases lining up with TRBD1. Trimming cost V 3 bases and J 10 bases; bases outside gene matches: 10. The CDR3 is made up of 13 amino acids. Germline V CDR1 and CDR2: SQVTM, ANQGSEA. The CDR3 nucleotides are TGCAGCGTTGAGCAGGGGGCCGCTCGAGGAGCTTTCTTT. The encoded protein is CSVEQGAARGAFF.

The CDR3 region is CSVVLAGNQETQYF. CDR3 coding DNA: TGCAGCGTTGTACTAGCGGGGAACCAAGAGACCCAGTACTTC. J is TRBJ2-5 and V is TRBV29-1; 10 bases are shared with TRBD2. The CDR3 is 14 amino acids. The J segment lost 0 bases and the V segment lost 4 bases, leaving 2 bases of the junction unmatched. From germline, CDR1 is SQVTM and CDR2 ANQGSEA. Filled out from reference TRBV29-1 and TRBJ2-5, the complete variable domain reads SAVISQKPSRDICQRGTSLTIQCQVDSQVTMMFWYRQQPGQSLTLIATANQGSEATYESGFVIDKFPISRPNLTFSTLTVSNMSPEDSSIYLCSVVLAGNQETQYFGPGTRLLVL.